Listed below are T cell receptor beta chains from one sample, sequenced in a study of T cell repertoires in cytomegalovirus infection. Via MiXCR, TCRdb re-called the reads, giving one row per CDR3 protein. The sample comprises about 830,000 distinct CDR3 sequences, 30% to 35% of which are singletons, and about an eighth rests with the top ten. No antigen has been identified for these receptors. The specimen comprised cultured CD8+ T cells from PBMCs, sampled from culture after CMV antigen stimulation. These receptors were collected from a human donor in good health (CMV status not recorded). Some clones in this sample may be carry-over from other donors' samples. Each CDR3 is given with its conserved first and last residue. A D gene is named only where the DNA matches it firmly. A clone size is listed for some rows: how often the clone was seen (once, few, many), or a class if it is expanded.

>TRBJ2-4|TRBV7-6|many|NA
CASSRDGTKNIQYF
TGTGCCAGCAGCCGGGATGGGACCAAAAACATTCAGTACTTC
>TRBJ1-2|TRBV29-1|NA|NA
CSAPRGNGYTF
TGCAGCGCACCAAGGGGGAACGGCTACACCTTC
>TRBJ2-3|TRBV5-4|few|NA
CASSSPVKGDTQYF
TGTGCCAGCAGCTCTCCGGTGAAAGGTGATACGCAGTATTTT
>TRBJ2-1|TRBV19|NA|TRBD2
CASSIGLLAGNNEQFF
TGTGCCAGTAGTATAGGTTTACTAGCGGGGAACAATGAGCAGTTCTTC
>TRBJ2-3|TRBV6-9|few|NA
CASSRRLRDTQYF
TGTGCCAGCAGTCGCCGTCTCAGAGATACGCAGTATTTT
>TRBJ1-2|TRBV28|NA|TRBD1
CASSPSGTAFLYGYTF
TGTGCCAGCAGTCCATCCGGGACAGCTTTCCTTTATGGCTACACCTTC
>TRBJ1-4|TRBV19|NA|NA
CASSRRGEKLFF
TGTGCCAGTAGCCGGCGGGGAGAAAAACTGTTTTTT
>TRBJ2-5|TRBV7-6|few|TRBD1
CASSLRGGTGGSETQYF
TGTGCCAGCAGCTTAAGGGGCGGGACAGGGGGCTCTGAGACCCAGTACTTC
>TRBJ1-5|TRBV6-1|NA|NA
CASRPTGPRIYSNQPQHF
TGTGCCAGCAGGCCTACGGGACCGAGAATTTATAGCAATCAGCCCCAGCATTTT
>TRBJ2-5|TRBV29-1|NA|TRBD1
CSVDRGWETQYF
TGCAGCGTAGACAGGGGTTGGGAGACCCAGTACTTC
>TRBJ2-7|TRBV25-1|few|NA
CASSEWGQDYEQYF
TGTGCCAGCAGTGAATGGGGGCAGGACTACGAGCAGTACTTC
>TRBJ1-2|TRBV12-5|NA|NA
CASGLGGYGYGYTF
TGTGCTAGTGGTTTAGGGGGTTACGGCTATGGCTACACCTTC
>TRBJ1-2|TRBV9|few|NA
CASSVAQREENYGYTF
TGTGCCAGCAGCGTAGCTCAGAGGGAAGAGAACTATGGCTACACCTTC
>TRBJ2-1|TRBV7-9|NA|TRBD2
CASSLDLEGSSGGPLYNEQFF
TGTGCCAGCAGCTTAGATCTCGAGGGGTCCAGCGGGGGCCCACTCTACAATGAGCAGTTCTTC
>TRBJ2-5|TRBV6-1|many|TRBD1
CASSGDRGLFQETQYF
TGTGCCAGCAGTGGGGACAGGGGGCTTTTCCAAGAGACCCAGTACTTC
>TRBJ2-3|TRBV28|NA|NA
CASIRETGSDTQYF
TGTGCCAGCATACGGGAGACAGGGTCAGATACGCAGTATTTT
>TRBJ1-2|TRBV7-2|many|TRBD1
CASSSPYRGRGYTF
TGTGCCAGCAGCAGCCCCTACAGGGGGCGCGGCTACACCTTC
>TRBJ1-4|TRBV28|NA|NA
CASSWGRTNEKLFF
TGTGCCAGCAGTTGGGGCAGAACTAATGAAAAACTGTTTTTT
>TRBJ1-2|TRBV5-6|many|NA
CASSLGGGVETF
TGTGCCAGCAGCTTGGGAGGAGGTGTAGAAACCTTC
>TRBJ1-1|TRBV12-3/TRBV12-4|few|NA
CASRVGITEAFF
TGTGCCAGCAGGGTCGGAATAACTGAAGCTTTCTTT
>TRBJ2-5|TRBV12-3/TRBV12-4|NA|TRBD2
CASRGSGTSGGGQETQYF
TGTGCCAGCAGGGGATCCGGGACTAGCGGGGGGGGTCAAGAGACCCAGTACTTC
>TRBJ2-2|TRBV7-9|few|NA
CASSFVTRRGTGELFF
TGTGCCAGCAGCTTTGTGACTAGAAGGGGAACCGGGGAGCTGTTTTTT
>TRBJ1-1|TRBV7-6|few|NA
CASSPSSPDTNTEAFF
TGTGCCAGCAGCCCCTCTTCCCCCGACACCAACACTGAAGCTTTCTTT
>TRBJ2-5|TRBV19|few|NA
CASSNRAYQETQYF
TGTGCCAGTAGTAACAGGGCGTACCAAGAGACCCAGTACTTC
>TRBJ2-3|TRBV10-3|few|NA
CAIIPDSTPDTQYF
TGTGCCATCATCCCGGACTCCACGCCGGATACGCAGTATTTT
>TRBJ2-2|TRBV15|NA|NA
CATSGRGDSNTGELFF
TGTGCCACCAGCGGCCGCGGAGACAGCAACACCGGGGAGCTGTTTTTT
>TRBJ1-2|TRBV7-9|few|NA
CASSRSHMGGYTF
TGTGCCAGCAGCCGCTCCCACATGGGGGGCTACACCTTC
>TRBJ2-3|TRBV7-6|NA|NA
CASSLRIFTATDTQYF
TGTGCCAGCAGCTTAAGGATCTTCACTGCAACAGATACGCAGTATTTT
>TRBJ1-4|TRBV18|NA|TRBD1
CASSPTWTGSNEKLFF
TGTGCCAGCTCACCAACCTGGACAGGCTCGAACGAAAAACTGTTTTTT
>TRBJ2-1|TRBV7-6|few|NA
CASSPRPVVGNEQFF
TGTGCCAGCAGCCCCCGACCCGTGGTAGGGAATGAGCAGTTCTTC
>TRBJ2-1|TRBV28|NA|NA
CASGDYTGNEQFF
TGTGCCAGTGGGGATTATACGGGCAATGAGCAGTTCTTC